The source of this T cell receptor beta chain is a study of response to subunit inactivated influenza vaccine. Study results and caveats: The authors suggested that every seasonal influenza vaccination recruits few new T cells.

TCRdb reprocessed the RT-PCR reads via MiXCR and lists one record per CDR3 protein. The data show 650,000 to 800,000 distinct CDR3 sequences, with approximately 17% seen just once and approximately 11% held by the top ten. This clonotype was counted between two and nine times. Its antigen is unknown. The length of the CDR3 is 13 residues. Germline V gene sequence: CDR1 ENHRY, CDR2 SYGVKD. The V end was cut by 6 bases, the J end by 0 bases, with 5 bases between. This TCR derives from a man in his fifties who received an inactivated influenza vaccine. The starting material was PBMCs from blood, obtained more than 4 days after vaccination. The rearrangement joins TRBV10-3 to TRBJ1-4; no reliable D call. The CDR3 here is CAISTSTNEKLFF. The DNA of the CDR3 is TGTGCCATCAGCACATCAACTAATGAAAAACTGTTTTTT.